A single sample is the source of the 17 T cell receptor beta chains below, sequenced in a study of PD-1 blockade in classical Hodgkin lymphoma. The table came from immunoSEQ multiplex PCR; TCRdb's copy has only in-frame clones and leaves some out. The data contain just under 45,000 clones, around two thirds of them singletons. The time point here: cycle 4 day 1 (C4D1), after five to seven weeks of nivolumab. Brentuximab vedotin exposure varied, and every patient relapsed after autologous stem cell transplantation. The specimen was peripheral blood mononuclear cells (PBMCs), collected before the fourth cycle of nivolumab. These TCRs come from a human donor with classical Hodgkin lymphoma.

This chain's CDR3 is CASSTGTVPQETQYF. CDR3 DNA sequence: TGTGCCAGCAGCACCGGGACAGTTCCACAAGAGACCCAGTACTTC. The chain has TRBV5-6 and TRBJ2-5; 7 bases fit TRBD1. The CDR3 length is 15 residues. CDR1 and CDR2 from the germline V gene are SGHDT and YYEEEE. J was trimmed by 2 bases and V by 4 bases; bases with no gene match: 8.

The rearrangement links TRBV30 to TRBJ1-5; a weak D match, TRBD1 (5 bases). V was trimmed by 2 bases and J by 4 bases, leaving 9 bases between them. The CDR3 is 13 amino acids. Germline CDR1 reads GTSNPN; CDR2 reads SVGIG (reference sequence). The CDR3 is CAWSMGVNQPQHF. In DNA form, the CDR3 reads TGTGCCTGGAGTATGGGGGTAAATCAGCCCCAGCATTTT.

This clone was picked up a small number of times. The rearrangement joins TRBV30 to TRBJ1-1, with 9 positions matching TRBD1. The CDR3 is 14 residues long. Germline V CDR1 and CDR2: GTSNPN, SVGIG (reference sequence). Trimming took 2 bases from V and 2 from J; bases not matched to a gene: 3. The CDR3 sequence: CAWSNRGRNTEAFF. CDR3 DNA sequence: TGTGCCTGGAGTAACAGGGGGCGCAACACTGAAGCTTTCTTT.

This clone has only a few counts. V is TRBV7-2 and J is TRBJ1-5; maybe TRBD1 (5 bases). V dropped 5 bases and J dropped 7 bases, with 18 bases sitting between them. The V gene's germline CDR1 is SGHTA and CDR2 FQGNSA. CDR3 length equals 15 residues. DNA of the CDR3: TGTGCCAGCAGCCCGCGGGCGGGGGTGGGACAGCCCCAGCATTTT. Protein sequence: CASSPRAGVGQPQHF.

For the CDR3, the DNA is TGTGCCAGCAGCTCCAAAACCGGGACAGGGATGGGCTACACCTTC. This sequence encodes CASSSKTGTGMGYTF. V is TRBV5-4 and J is TRBJ1-2; TRBD1 matches 9 bases. This CDR3 is 15 amino acids long. Trimming cost V 3 bases and J 8 bases; bases outside gene matches: 11. Germline V gives CDR1 SGHNT, CDR2 YYREEE (reference sequence). Variable domain in full (rest from reference TRBV5-4 and TRBJ1-2): ETGVTQSPTHLIKTRGQQVTLRCSSQSGHNTVSWYQQALGQGPQFIFQYYREEENGRGNFPPRFSGLQFPNYSSELNVNALELDDSALYLCASSSKTGTGMGYTFGSGTRLTVV.

The table lists this clone with a few counts. J is TRBJ2-7 and V is TRBV6-9; D is undetermined. Trimming left V 0 bases short and J 7 bases short, with 10 bases between. CDR1 is MNHGY, CDR2 SVAAGI, per germline. This CDR3 comprises 13 residues. The CDR3 nucleotides are TGTGCCAGCAGTTATTCTCTGACCAGTGAGCAGTACTTC. Amino acid sequence: CASSYSLTSEQYF.

This clone occurred once. This chain links TRBV5-4 with TRBJ1-1; a possible D gene is TRBD1 (6 bases). The CDR3 sequence is 14 residues long. Trimming stripped 3 bases from V and 4 bases from J, with 13 bases between. CDR1 is SGHNT and CDR2 is YYREEE in the germline V gene (reference sequence). CDR3 loop: CASSWGKGGTEAFF. CDR3 in DNA: TGTGCCAGCAGCTGGGGAAAAGGGGGCACTGAAGCTTTCTTT.

The J gene is TRBJ2-1, the V gene TRBV20-1; tentatively, D is TRBD2 (5 bases). The CDR3 is made up of 11 amino acids. The V gene's germline CDR1 is DFQATT and CDR2 SNEGSKA (reference sequence). Trimming cost V 4 bases and J 5 bases, with 6 bases left between them. CDR3 sequence reads: CSATGNNEQFF. The CDR3 nucleotides read TGCAGTGCTACGGGGAACAATGAGCAGTTCTTC.

This clone appeared once. The rearrangement links TRBV10-3 to TRBJ1-1, with TRBD1 matching over 9 bases. V lost 6 bases to trimming and J lost 5 bases; unmatched junction nucleotides: 4. The CDR3 consists of 13 residues. Germline assignment: CDR1 ENHRY and CDR2 SYGVKD. The CDR3 sequence: CAIRTGGGTEAFF. In nucleotides, the CDR3 is TGTGCCATCAGGACAGGGGGGGGAACTGAAGCTTTCTTT.

The chain has TRBV6-5 and TRBJ2-3; weak D call: TRBD2 (6 bases). Trimming removed 6 bases at V and 1 base at J, with 14 bases between. Looked up from germline, CDR1 is MNHEY and CDR2 is SVGAGI. This CDR3 comprises 15 residues. CDR3 nucleotide sequence: TGTGCCAGCAGCTACGGGGGTGTGGGCACAGATACGCAGTATTTT. Its protein product is CASSYGGVGTDTQYF.

This sequence joins TRBV5-1 and TRBJ2-1; the match to TRBD2 covers 7 bases. This CDR3 comprises 15 residues. CDR1 is SGHRS and CDR2 is YFSETQ in the germline V gene. The V and J ends lost 0 bases and 9 bases, in that order; junction bases with no gene match: 9. This chain's CDR3 is CASSLGGRGRAEQFF. The CDR3 nucleotides are TGCGCCAGCAGCTTGGGAGGGAGGGGTCGAGCTGAGCAGTTCTTC.

This rearrangement joins TRBV6-5 to TRBJ1-1; no firm D call. Between the trimmed V and J ends, which lost 0 bases and 5 bases, there was a span of 10 bases. The CDR3 length is 14 residues. Per germline, CDR1 MNHEY and CDR2 SVGAGI. The CDR3 sequence: CASSYSEARTEAFF. Here the CDR3 DNA reads TGTGCCAGCAGTTACTCGGAGGCACGGACTGAAGCTTTCTTT.

This clone was counted many times. The chain carries TRBV5-1 and TRBJ2-7; tentatively, D is TRBD2 (6 bases). Between the trimmed V and J ends, which lost 4 bases and 0 bases, there was a span of 14 bases. Germline CDR1 reads SGHRS; CDR2 reads YFSETQ. The CDR3 totals 15 residues. For the CDR3, the DNA is TGCGCCAGCAGCACCGGGACTTCGAGCTCCTACGAGCAGTACTTC. Amino acid sequence: CASSTGTSSSYEQYF.

A single count supports this clone. This sequence joins TRBV11-2 and TRBJ2-2; D possibly corresponds to TRBD1 (6 bases). The CDR3 runs to 16 residues. Trimming cost V 0 bases and J 4 bases, with 12 bases left between them. Germline V gene data show CDR1 as SGHAT and CDR2 as FQNNGV. The CDR3 region is CASSLDSGHLTGELFF. The CDR3 bases are TGTGCCAGCAGCTTAGACTCGGGACACCTCACCGGGGAGCTGTTTTTT. Based on the CDR3 plus reference TRBV11-2 and TRBJ2-2, the full variable domain is EAGVAQSPRYKIIEKRQSVAFWCNPISGHATLYWYQQILGQGPKLLIQFQNNGVVDDSQLPKDRFSAERLKGVDSTLKIQPAKLEDSAVYLCASSLDSGHLTGELFFGEGSRLTVL.

The chain is built from TRBV6-1 and TRBJ2-2, with unresolved D. The CDR3 totals 11 residues. Trimming took 3 bases from V and 8 from J, leaving 4 bases between them. The V gene's germline CDR1 is MNHNS and CDR2 SASEGT. The DNA for the CDR3 is TGTGCCAGCAGTGAGGGGGGGGAGCTGTTTTTT. This sequence encodes CASSEGGELFF.

V usage is TRBV28 and J usage is TRBJ2-7; 11 bases fit TRBD1. V lost 0 bases and J lost 6; bases outside the gene matches: 13. This CDR3 spans 18 amino acids. CDR1 and CDR2 (germline): MDHEN, SYDVKM. The CDR3 DNA follows: TGTGCCAGCAGTTTATGGAACGGGGGTGGGACAGGGGGAGGCGAGCAGTACTTC. It specifies CASSLWNGGGTGGGEQYF.

Many counts were recorded for this clone. The chain links TRBV28 to TRBJ1-1; TRBD1 matches 7 bases. The V gene end was trimmed by 7 bases and the J gene end by 0 bases; junction bases not matched to a gene: 11. The CDR3 length is 16 residues. Germline V gives CDR1 MDHEN, CDR2 SYDVKM. The CDR3 region has the DNA TGTGCCAGCATCCCCGTCCCGGGACAGCTGAACACTGAAGCTTTCTTT. Protein: CASIPVPGQLNTEAFF.